This T cell receptor (beta chain) is drawn from a study of T-cell reconstitution after alpha-beta-depleted transplantation in children. For TCRbeta, the library was prepared with unique molecular identifiers. Each CDR3 protein gets one entry after TCRdb re-called the PCR reads with MiXCR. The sample includes about 16,000 distinct CDR3 sequences, about 7.6% seen only once; the top ten take less than 40%. A word on this clonotype: Antigen specificity is unknown.

The study, taken as a whole, reports: Several hundred expanded graft clones reportedly gave rise to the alpha-beta T cells present about two months after transplant.

The CDR3 runs 15 residues. V lost 5 bases and J lost 3; bases outside the gene matches: 6. From germline, CDR1 is LNHDA and CDR2 SQIVND (reference sequence). The source is a boy under two years old who had a stem cell transplant for Wiskott-Aldrich syndrome, so the T cells may come from the graft donor. V gene TRBV19 combines with J gene TRBJ1-1; 10 bases fit TRBD1. This specimen was PBMCs, mostly from graft donor cells, taken 60 days after TCRalphabeta/CD19-depleted stem cell transplant. CDR3 protein: CASSLGQGGYTEAFF. The CDR3 bases are TGTGCCAGTAGTCTCGGACAGGGGGGCTACACTGAAGCTTTCTTT. The variable domain in full, completed from reference TRBV19 and TRBJ1-1, reads DGGITQSPKYLFRKEGQNVTLSCEQNLNHDAMYWYRQDPGQGLRLIYYSQIVNDFQKGDIAEGYSVSREKKESFPLTVTSAQKNPTAFYLCASSLGQGGYTEAFFGQGTRLTVV.